The 2 T cell receptor beta chains listed next were all sequenced from one sample in a study of T cell responses to AZD1222 COVID-19 vaccine. Assay used: immunoSEQ multiplex PCR; TCRdb lists only in-frame clones, some missing. This sample yields roughly 110,000 clones, of which roughly nine tenths are seen a single time; around 4.5% belongs to the top ten. This specimen consisted of peripheral blood, obtained on day 0 of AZD1222 vaccination. The receptors come from an adult in good health.

In the case of this clone: At the DNA level, this CDR3 is encoded by other sequences in the same sample as well. The chain recombines TRBV27 with TRBJ1-1, with TRBD1 identical over 7 bases. Germline V gene data show CDR1 as MNHEY and CDR2 as SMNVEV (reference sequence). V lost 3 bases, J lost 2 bases, and 3 bases stayed unmatched. The CDR3 extends over 14 amino acids. Here the CDR3 reads CASSLGTANTEAFF. The CDR3 DNA follows: TGTGCCAGCAGTTTGGGGACAGCTAACACTGAAGCTTTCTTT.

The chain is built from TRBV7-9 and TRBJ1-1; D remains unclear. Trimming cost V 5 bases and J 2 bases, with 12 bases left between them. CDR1 and CDR2 from the germline V gene are SEHNR and FQNEAQ (reference sequence). The CDR3 contains 14 residues. The CDR3 region has the DNA TGTGCCAGCAGCCCCCTGCTGCGAAACACTGAAGCTTTCTTT. Its protein product is CASSPLLRNTEAFF.